What follows is one TCR beta chain and its context. Its antigen is unidentified. This sample is part of a study of CD8 T cells in ankylosing spondylitis. Study results and caveats: A motif of eight highly homologous TCR beta variants was seen as apparently characteristic of ankylosing spondylitis blood. Disease-linked clones, CD8+, were relatively rare in peripheral blood. Some motif variants had been reported before (in reactive arthritis synovial fluid and blood). It was reported that disease-linked clones were significantly enriched in matched ankylosing spondylitis synovial fluid.

One entry per CDR3 protein, called by TCRdb with MiXCR from the 5' RACE reads. The repertoire consists of approximately 400,000 distinct CDR3 sequences, with 20% to 30% occurring once and the leading ten covering over 0.8%. The length of the CDR3 is 13 residues. The V and J ends lost 7 bases and 5 bases respectively, with 17 bases between them. Looked up from germline, CDR1 is SQVTM and CDR2 is ANQGSEA. The chain uses TRBV29-1 and TRBJ2-5, with D tentatively TRBD2 (7 bases). Specimen: blood, either unsorted or a sorted T cell fraction (not recorded which). This TCR derives from a male donor with ankylosing spondylitis. The CDR3 DNA reads as TGCAGCGGAAAGGGGGGGTCTTGGGAGACCCAGTACTTC. Residues: CSGKGGSWETQYF.